Listed here are 11 T cell receptor beta chains from one sample, sequenced in a study of blood T cell repertoires in COVID-19 (dated by TCRdb to the early 2020s). Library preparation used the immunoSEQ multiplex PCR assay. The source is immuneACCESS, and TCRdb retained only in-frame sequences with V and J called. Part of the clones is not carried over; for the studies checked, unresolved V genes explain less than half of this, and the remainder is unexplained. This sample is represented by under 200,000 clones; roughly 90% of them were singletons. Together, the top ten hold roughly 7.3% of the sample. The sequencing input was PBMCs or T cells enriched from blood (not recorded which). These receptors were obtained from a woman in her forties or fifties who had recovered from COVID-19.

The chain combines TRBV28 with TRBJ1-2; 7 bases are a match to TRBD1. Germline CDR1 is MDHEN and CDR2 is SYDVKM. V gave up 6 bases and J gave up 3 bases; unmatched junction bases: 7. The CDR3 runs 14 residues. The CDR3 DNA reads TGTGCCAGCAGCCCAGGGACAGTCTACTATGGCTACACCTTC. It codes for CASSPGTVYYGYTF.

V and J are TRBV28 and TRBJ2-5, with unresolved D. CDR3 length: 11 amino acids. V gave up 4 bases and J gave up 4 bases, with 4 bases separating them. The germline CDR1 and CDR2 sequences are MDHEN and SYDVKM. The CDR3 is CASSSRETQYF. For the CDR3, the DNA is TGTGCCAGCAGTTCTCGAGAGACCCAGTACTTC.

The V gene is TRBV28, the J gene TRBJ1-2; 10 nucleotides line up with TRBD1. The CDR3 is made up of 16 amino acids. J lost 4 bases, V lost 4 bases, and 9 bases had no gene match. The germline CDR1 and CDR2 sequences are MDHEN and SYDVKM. The CDR3 DNA is TGTGCCAGCAGTTCTCCGACAGGGGGCAGAGGCTATGGCTACACCTTC. It codes for CASSSPTGGRGYGYTF.

This clone was counted only a few times. This chain connects TRBV9 to TRBJ2-3; TRBD2 aligns across 7 bases. Germline values: CDR1 SGDLS, CDR2 YYNGEE. V shed 3 bases and J 5 bases; nucleotides not matched to a gene: 6. The CDR3 runs to 14 residues. The CDR3 coding sequence is TGTGCCAGCAGCGGGTGGCGGGAGATAGATACGCAGTATTTT. Translated, it gives CASSGWREIDTQYF. Variable domain in full (rest from reference TRBV9 and TRBJ2-3): DSGVTQTPKHLITATGQRVTLRCSPRSGDLSVYWYQQSLDQGLQFLIQYYNGEERAKGNILERFSAQQFPDLHSELNLSSLELGDSALYFCASSGWREIDTQYFGPGTRLTVL.

For the CDR3, the DNA is TGTGCCAGCAGCCGTCCGAGGGGGGGTACCGGGGAGCTGTTTTTT. This sequence encodes CASSRPRGGTGELFF. The chain uses TRBV28 and TRBJ2-2; maybe TRBD2 (7 bases). V was clipped by 6 bases and J by 5 bases, with 16 bases between them. CDR1 MDHEN and CDR2 SYDVKM come from the germline V gene. This CDR3 has 15 residues. Full variable domain (outside the CDR3, taken from reference TRBV28 and TRBJ2-2): DVKVTQSSRYLVKRTGEKVFLECVQDMDHENMFWYRQDPGLGLRLIYFSYDVKMKEKGDIPEGYSVSREKKERFSLILESASTNQTSMYLCASSRPRGGTGELFFGEGSRLTVL.

The rearrangement uses TRBV28 and TRBJ2-7; a possible D gene is TRBD1 (6 bases). The CDR3 is made up of 14 amino acids. Germline V gene lookup returns CDR1 MDHEN and CDR2 SYDVKM. V lost 3 bases, J lost 0 bases, and 9 bases lay in between. The CDR3 DNA reads TGTGCCAGCAGTTTCAGGGGCAGCTCCTACGAGCAGTACTTC. It is translated as CASSFRGSSYEQYF.

The gene calls are TRBV11-2 and TRBJ2-1; possibly TRBD2 for D (6 bases). Trimming pared 1 base from V and 10 bases from J, leaving 11 bases between. The germline V gene encodes CDR1 SGHAT and CDR2 FQNNGV. The CDR3 has 13 amino acids. The CDR3 sequence: CASSLGNLAEQFF. DNA for the CDR3: TGTGCCAGCAGCTTAGGGAATCTAGCGGAGCAGTTCTTC.

This clone was seen a single time. This sequence joins TRBV5-1 and TRBJ2-5; D perhaps matches TRBD2 (6 bases). V gave up 0 bases and J gave up 0 bases, with 21 bases separating them. From germline, CDR1 is SGHRS and CDR2 YFSETQ. The length of the CDR3 is 19 residues. This CDR3 is CASSLGGGIAATYQETQYF. The CDR3 nucleotides read TGCGCCAGCAGCTTGGGGGGTGGGATAGCGGCGACGTACCAAGAGACCCAGTACTTC.

Here the CDR3 DNA reads TGCGCCAGCGCCCAACAGGGGGGTGAAACCGGGGAGCTGTTTTTT. It encodes CASAQQGGETGELFF. V gene TRBV5-1 combines with J gene TRBJ2-2; 8 bases align to TRBD1. Germline CDR1 is SGHRS and CDR2 is YFSETQ. Unmatched junction bases numbered 10, after V lost 7 bases and J lost 5 bases. The CDR3 runs 15 residues. Combining the CDR3 with reference TRBV5-1 and TRBJ2-2 gives the whole variable domain KAGVTQTPRYLIKTRGQQVTLSCSPISGHRSVSWYQQTPGQGLQFLFEYFSETQRNKGNFPGRFSGRQFSNSRSEMNVSTLELGDSALYLCASAQQGGETGELFFGEGSRLTVL.

The chain couples TRBV6-5 to TRBJ1-2; tentative D call: TRBD1 (6 bases). V lost 2 bases and J lost 7, with 17 bases in between. CDR1 and CDR2 (germline): MNHEY, SVGAGI. This CDR3 is built from 15 residues. Here the CDR3 reads CASSYRARGRGGYTF. The CDR3 nucleotides are TGTGCCAGCAGTTACAGGGCCAGGGGTAGGGGTGGCTACACCTTC.

V gene TRBV19 combines with J gene TRBJ2-5; D perhaps matches TRBD1 (6 bases). The V gene's germline CDR1 is LNHDA and CDR2 SQIVND (reference sequence). Trimming left V 1 base short and J 5 bases short, with 14 bases between. The CDR3 is 15 amino acids. The CDR3 spells CASSIGGQRGETQYF. The CDR3 region has the DNA TGTGCCAGTAGTATAGGCGGACAGAGAGGGGAGACCCAGTACTTC. The whole variable domain, remainder taken from reference TRBV19 and TRBJ2-5, is DGGITQSPKYLFRKEGQNVTLSCEQNLNHDAMYWYRQDPGQGLRLIYYSQIVNDFQKGDIAEGYSVSREKKESFPLTVTSAQKNPTAFYLCASSIGGQRGETQYFGPGTRLLVL.